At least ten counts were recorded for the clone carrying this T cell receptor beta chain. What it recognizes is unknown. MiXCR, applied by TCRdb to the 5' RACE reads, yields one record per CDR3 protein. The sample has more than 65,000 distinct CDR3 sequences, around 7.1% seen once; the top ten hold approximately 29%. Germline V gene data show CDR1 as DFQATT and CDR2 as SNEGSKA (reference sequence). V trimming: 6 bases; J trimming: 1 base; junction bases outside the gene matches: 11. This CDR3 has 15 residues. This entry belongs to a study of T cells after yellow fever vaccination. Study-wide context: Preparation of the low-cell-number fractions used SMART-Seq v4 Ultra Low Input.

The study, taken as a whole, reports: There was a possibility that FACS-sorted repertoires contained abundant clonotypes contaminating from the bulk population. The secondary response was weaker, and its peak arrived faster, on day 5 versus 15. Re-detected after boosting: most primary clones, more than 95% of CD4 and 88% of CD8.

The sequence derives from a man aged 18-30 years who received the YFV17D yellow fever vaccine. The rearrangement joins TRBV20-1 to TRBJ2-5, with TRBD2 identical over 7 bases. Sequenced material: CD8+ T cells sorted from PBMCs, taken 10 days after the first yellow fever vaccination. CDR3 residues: CSAPGVAGVQETQYF. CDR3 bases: TGCAGTGCCCCCGGGGTGGCGGGGGTCCAAGAGACCCAGTACTTC.